This T cell receptor beta chain was captured by sequencing in a study of blood T cell repertoires in COVID-19. Study-wide context: Both acute and convalescent COVID-19 samples were obtained from the United States, Italy and Spain. PBMCs, B-cell-depleted T cells, or T cells provided the cDNA or gDNA that made up the material.

The CDR3 extends over 15 amino acids. Trimming took off 1 base at V and 4 bases at J, with 13 bases between the two ends. Germline CDR1 reads LNHDA; CDR2 reads SQIVND (reference sequence). Per the study methods: Estimates of nucleated cell counts were drawn from the amplification of reference gene primers. The repertoire was sequenced with immunoSEQ multiplex PCR; TCRdb's copy has only in-frame clones and lacks some. V, J and clone size are those of that table, while D and trimming were read from the DNA. The table lists roughly 100,000 clones, roughly 86% of them singletons. This rearrangement joins TRBV19 to TRBJ1-2; weak D call: TRBD1 (6 bases). This receptor was identified in a man aged 40-49 years with active or convalescent COVID-19. The sample taken for sequencing was peripheral blood. This chain's CDR3 is CASSIVGQRAYGYTF. The DNA for the CDR3 is TGTGCCAGTAGTATAGTAGGACAGCGAGCCTATGGCTACACCTTC.